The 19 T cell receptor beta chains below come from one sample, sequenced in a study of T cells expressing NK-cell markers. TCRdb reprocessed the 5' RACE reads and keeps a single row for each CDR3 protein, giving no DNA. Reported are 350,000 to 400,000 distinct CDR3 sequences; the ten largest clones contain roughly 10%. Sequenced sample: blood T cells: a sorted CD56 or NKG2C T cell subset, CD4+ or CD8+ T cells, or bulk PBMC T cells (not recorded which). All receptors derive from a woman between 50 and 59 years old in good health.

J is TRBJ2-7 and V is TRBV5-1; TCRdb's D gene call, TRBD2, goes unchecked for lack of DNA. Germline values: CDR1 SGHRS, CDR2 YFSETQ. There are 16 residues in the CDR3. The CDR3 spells CASSYQLAGASYEQYF.

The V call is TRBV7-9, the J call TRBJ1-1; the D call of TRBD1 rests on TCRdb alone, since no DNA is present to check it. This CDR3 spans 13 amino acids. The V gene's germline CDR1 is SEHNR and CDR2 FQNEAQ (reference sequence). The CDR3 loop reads CASSLAPGGEAFF.

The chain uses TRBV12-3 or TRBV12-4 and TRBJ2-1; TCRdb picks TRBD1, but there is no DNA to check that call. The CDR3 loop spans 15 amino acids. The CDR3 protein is CASSPRDRAHNEQFF.

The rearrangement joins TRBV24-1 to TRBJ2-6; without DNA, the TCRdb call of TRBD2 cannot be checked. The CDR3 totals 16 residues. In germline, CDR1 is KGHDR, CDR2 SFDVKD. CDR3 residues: CATSDQTWDGANVLTF.

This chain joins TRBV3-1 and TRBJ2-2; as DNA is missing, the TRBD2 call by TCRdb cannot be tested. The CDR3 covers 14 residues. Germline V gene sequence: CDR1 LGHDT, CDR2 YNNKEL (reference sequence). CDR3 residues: CASSPASAVGELFF.

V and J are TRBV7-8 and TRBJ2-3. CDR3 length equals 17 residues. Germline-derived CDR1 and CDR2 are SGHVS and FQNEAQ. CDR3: CASSLWISGTITDTQYF.

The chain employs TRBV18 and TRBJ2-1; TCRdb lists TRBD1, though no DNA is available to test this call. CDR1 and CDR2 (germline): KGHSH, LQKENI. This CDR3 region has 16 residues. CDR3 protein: CASSLDRGLKGNEQFF.

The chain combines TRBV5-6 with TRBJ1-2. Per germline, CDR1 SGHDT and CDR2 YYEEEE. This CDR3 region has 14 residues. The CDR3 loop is CASSFWTANYGYTF.

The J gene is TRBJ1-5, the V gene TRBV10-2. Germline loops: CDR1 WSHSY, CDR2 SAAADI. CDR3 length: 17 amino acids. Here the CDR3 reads CASSESTGLGSNQPQHF.

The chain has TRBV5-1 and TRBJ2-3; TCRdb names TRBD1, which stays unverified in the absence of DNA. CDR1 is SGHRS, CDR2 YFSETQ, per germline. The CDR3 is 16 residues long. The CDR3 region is CASGLPLGQVGDTQYF.

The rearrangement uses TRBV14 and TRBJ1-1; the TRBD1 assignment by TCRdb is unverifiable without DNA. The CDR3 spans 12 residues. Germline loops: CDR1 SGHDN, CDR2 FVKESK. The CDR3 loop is CASSQVVGGAFF.

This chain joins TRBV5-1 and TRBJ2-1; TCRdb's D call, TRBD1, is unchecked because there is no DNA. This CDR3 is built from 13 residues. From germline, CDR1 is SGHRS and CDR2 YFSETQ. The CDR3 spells CASSLAGTGEQFF.

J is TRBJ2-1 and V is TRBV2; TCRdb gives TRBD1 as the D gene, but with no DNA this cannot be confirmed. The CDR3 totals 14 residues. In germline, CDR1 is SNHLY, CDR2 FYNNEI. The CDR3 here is CASSDGGSRGEQFF.

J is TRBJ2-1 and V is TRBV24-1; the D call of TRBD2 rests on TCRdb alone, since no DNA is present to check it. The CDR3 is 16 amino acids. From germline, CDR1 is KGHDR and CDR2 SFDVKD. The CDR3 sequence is CATSDSKGPVWNEQFF.

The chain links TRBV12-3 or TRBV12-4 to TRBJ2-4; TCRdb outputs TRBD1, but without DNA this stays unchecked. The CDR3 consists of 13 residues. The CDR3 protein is CASSFNRVNIQYF.

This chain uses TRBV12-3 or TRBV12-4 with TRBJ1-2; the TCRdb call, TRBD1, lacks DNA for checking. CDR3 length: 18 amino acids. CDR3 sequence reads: CASSLAGAGGAPGYGYTF.

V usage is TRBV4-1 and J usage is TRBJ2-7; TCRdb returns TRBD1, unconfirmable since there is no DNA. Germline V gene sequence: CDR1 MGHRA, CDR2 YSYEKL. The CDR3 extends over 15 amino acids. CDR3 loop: CASSQEPTGIYEQYF.

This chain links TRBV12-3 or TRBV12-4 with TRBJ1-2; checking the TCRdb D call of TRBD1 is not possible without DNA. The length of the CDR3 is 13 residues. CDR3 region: CASRGGLDYGYTF.

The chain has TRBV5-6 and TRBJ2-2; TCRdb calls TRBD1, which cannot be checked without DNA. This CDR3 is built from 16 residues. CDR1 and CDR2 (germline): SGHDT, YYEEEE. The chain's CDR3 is CASSLTWTGDTGELFF. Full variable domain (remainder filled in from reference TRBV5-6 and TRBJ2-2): DAGVTQSPTHLIKTRGQQVTLRCSPKSGHDTVSWYQQALGQGPQFIFQYYEEEERQRGNFPDRFSGHQFPNYSSELNVNALLLGDSALYLCASSLTWTGDTGELFFGEGSRLTVL.